Each of the 19 T cell receptor beta chains below was sequenced from the same sample in a study of response to subunit inactivated influenza vaccine. TCRdb re-called the RT-PCR reads through MiXCR, storing one row per CDR3 protein. This sample has 400,000 to 550,000 distinct CDR3 sequences; roughly 27% occur once, and the top ten carry over 1.5%. The sequenced sample was CD4+ T cells sorted from PBMCs, obtained roughly 5 days after vaccination. The receptors derive from a man aged 45-60 years who received an inactivated influenza vaccine.

In this sample, this clonotype turned up a few times. This chain connects TRBV15 to TRBJ1-5, with a tentative D call TRBD1 (6 bases). Germline CDR1 is LNHNV and CDR2 is YYDKDF (reference sequence). V lost 3 bases and J 0 bases, leaving 24 bases between the germline ends. This CDR3 is built from 20 residues. In DNA form, the CDR3 reads TGTGCCACCAGCAGGACCCCTCTGGGCAGGGGAAGATATAGCAATCAGCCCCAGCATTTT. Translated: CATSRTPLGRGRYSNQPQHF.

This clonotype came up a few times. The V and J genes are TRBV12-3 or TRBV12-4 and TRBJ2-7, with D possibly being TRBD1 (5 bases). The CDR3 sequence is 13 residues long. V shed 3 bases and J shed 6 bases, with 12 bases lying between them. In DNA form, the CDR3 reads TGTGCCAGCAGTTTTTCCCAGGGCTCCGAGCAGTACTTC. Its protein product is CASSFSQGSEQYF.

The J gene is TRBJ2-1, the V gene TRBV14, with D possibly matching TRBD2 (6 bases). Germline CDR1 SGHDN, CDR2 FVKESK. The V and J ends lost 3 bases and 3 bases respectively, with 18 bases between them. The CDR3 spans 17 residues. CDR3 protein: CASSHRGKAGLYNEQFF. Written as DNA, the CDR3 is TGTGCCAGCAGCCACCGAGGAAAAGCGGGTCTCTACAATGAGCAGTTCTTC.

This clonotype was observed a handful of times. The chain has TRBV5-1 and TRBJ1-1, with TRBD1 matching over 9 bases. Looked up from germline, CDR1 is SGHRS and CDR2 is YFSETQ. The CDR3 extends over 15 amino acids. The V and J ends lost 4 bases and 4 bases, in that order; junction bases with no gene match: 8. This CDR3 is CASSPPGTGITEAFF. CDR3 nucleotide sequence: TGCGCCAGCAGCCCTCCCGGGACAGGGATCACTGAAGCTTTCTTT.

The chain uses TRBV20-1 and TRBJ2-1, with 7 bases matching TRBD1. Germline V gene data show CDR1 as DFQATT and CDR2 as SNEGSKA (reference sequence). V lost 2 bases and J lost 7; bases outside the gene matches: 8. This CDR3 has 14 amino acids. In nucleotides, the CDR3 is TGCAGTGCTAGACCCCTAGACAGGGTGAATGAGCAGTTCTTC. Protein product: CSARPLDRVNEQFF.

The V gene is TRBV20-1, the J gene TRBJ2-1; 9 nucleotides agree with TRBD2. The junction had 6 bases not matched to a gene; V was cut back by 0 bases and J by 6 bases. The CDR3 is 15 residues long. Germline V gene data show CDR1 as DFQATT and CDR2 as SNEGSKA (reference sequence). The CDR3 DNA follows: TGCAGTGCTAGAGATTTCCGCGGGAGGGGCAATGAGCAGTTCTTC. It yields the protein CSARDFRGRGNEQFF.

The rearrangement joins TRBV27 to TRBJ2-3; D may correspond to TRBD1 or TRBD2 (6 bases each). This CDR3 has 19 residues. V was trimmed by 2 bases and J by 2 bases, leaving 23 bases between them. Germline lookup yields CDR1 MNHEY and CDR2 SMNVEV (reference sequence). This CDR3 is CASSLRSRGGMGATDTQYF. The CDR3 DNA reads TGTGCCAGCAGTTTACGATCGAGAGGGGGGATGGGGGCCACAGATACGCAGTATTTT.

This clonotype has just a few counts. This chain uses TRBV9 with TRBJ2-5, with TRBD2 identical over 12 bases. The CDR3 is 15 residues long. The germline CDR1 and CDR2 sequences are SGDLS and YYNGEE. With 7 bases clipped from V and 0 bases from J, the junction kept 4 bases outside the gene matches. CDR3 sequence (DNA): TGTGCCAGCGGTAGGACTAGCGGGGACCAAGAGACCCAGTACTTC. Residues: CASGRTSGDQETQYF.

This clonotype was detected only a few times. The rearrangement uses TRBV11-2 and TRBJ2-5; D ambiguous. In germline, CDR1 is SGHAT, CDR2 FQNNGV. CDR3 length: 15 amino acids. The V end was cut by 0 bases, the J end by 0 bases, with 8 bases between. The CDR3 nucleotides read TGTGCCAGCAGCTTAGATCGAAGGTACCAAGAGACCCAGTACTTC. It is translated as CASSLDRRYQETQYF.

J is TRBJ2-7 and V is TRBV5-1; 12 nucleotides agree with TRBD2. Germline values: CDR1 SGHRS, CDR2 YFSETQ. V lost 0 bases, J lost 3 bases, and 13 bases stayed unmatched. This CDR3 is built from 19 residues. The DNA of the CDR3 is TGCGCCAGCAGCTTGGGACAGTGGACTAGCGGGAACTTTGGCTACGAGCAGTACTTC. Translated, it gives CASSLGQWTSGNFGYEQYF.

This clonotype showed up just a few times. The chain carries TRBV10-3 and TRBJ2-7; 7 nucleotides match TRBD1. The CDR3 has 13 residues. Germline V CDR1 and CDR2: ENHRY, SYGVKD. The J segment lost 1 base and the V segment lost 6 bases, leaving 3 bases of the junction unmatched. The CDR3 DNA follows: TGTGCCATCAGCTCGGGACAGTCCTACGAGCAGTACTTC. It yields the protein CAISSGQSYEQYF.

Here the CDR3 DNA reads TGTGCCGGGGGAACTGGGGCCAACGTCCTGACTTTC. This sequence encodes CAGGTGANVLTF. The chain employs TRBV30 and TRBJ2-6; the D call may be TRBD1 or TRBD2 (5 bases each). The CDR3 is 12 residues long. Looked up from germline, CDR1 is GTSNPN and CDR2 is SVGIG (reference sequence). V lost 8 bases to trimming and J lost 2 bases, with 7 bases between them. Complete variable domain (other parts from reference TRBV30 and TRBJ2-6): SQTIHQWPATLVQPVGSPLSLECTVEGTSNPNLYWYRQAAGRGLQLLFYSVGIGQISSEVPQNLSASRPQDRQFILSSKKLLLSDSGFYLCAGGTGANVLTFGAGSRLTVL.

This sequence joins TRBV4-3 and TRBJ1-4; D is unresolved. CDR3 length equals 13 residues. The V and J ends lost 0 bases and 8 bases respectively, with 7 bases between them. The germline gives CDR1 LGHNA, CDR2 YSLEER. Written as DNA, the CDR3 is TGCGCCAGCAGCCAAGATTTGGCAGAAAAACTGTTTTTT. Translating gives CASSQDLAEKLFF.

This chain uses TRBV5-1 with TRBJ2-7, with 8 bases matching TRBD2. This CDR3 spans 13 amino acids. V was pared by 1 base and J by 6 bases, with 3 bases of the junction left unmatched. Germline V lookup: CDR1 SGHRS, CDR2 YFSETQ. In DNA, the CDR3 is TGCGCCAGCAGCTTGTACGGGAGGGGCGAGCAGTACTTC. It specifies CASSLYGRGEQYF. Full variable domain (missing parts from reference TRBV5-1 and TRBJ2-7): KAGVTQTPRYLIKTRGQQVTLSCSPISGHRSVSWYQQTPGQGLQFLFEYFSETQRNKGNFPGRFSGRQFSNSRSEMNVSTLELGDSALYLCASSLYGRGEQYFGPGTRLTVT.

This clonotype was seen a handful of times. The J gene is TRBJ2-2, the V gene TRBV5-6, with D possibly matching TRBD2 (6 bases). There are 13 residues in the CDR3. CDR1 and CDR2 from the germline V gene are SGHDT and YYEEEE. Trimming left V 1 base short and J 9 bases short, with 10 bases between. The CDR3 DNA sequence: TGTGCCAGCAGCTTGCGCGCGGGGCGGGAGCTGTTTTTT. This encodes CASSLRAGRELFF.

This clonotype occurred many times. The gene calls are TRBV12-3 or TRBV12-4 and TRBJ2-1, with D unclear. The V end was cut by 5 bases, the J end by 1 base, with 6 bases between. The CDR3 totals 13 residues. This CDR3 is CASSKGSYNEQFF. CDR3 in DNA: TGTGCCAGCAGTAAAGGGTCCTACAATGAGCAGTTCTTC.

As to this clonotype: One junction end disagrees with the germline gene, perhaps due to a read error. This chain connects TRBV29-1 to TRBJ2-3; D tentatively reads TRBD1 or TRBD2 (5 bases each). Germline CDR1 is SQVTM and CDR2 is ANQGSEA. This CDR3 has 13 residues. The chain's CDR3 is CSVRGRSTDTQFF. DNA of the CDR3: TGCAGCGTTCGGGGCAGGAGTACAGATACGCAGTTTTTT.

This clonotype appeared a few times. The chain combines TRBV20-1 with TRBJ2-5; D gene ambiguous. The CDR3 totals 14 residues. V lost 6 bases and J lost 5, with 19 bases in between. Germline V gene lookup returns CDR1 DFQATT and CDR2 SNEGSKA (reference sequence). DNA for the CDR3: TGCAGTGCGGAGCCCGGGTGGCCGGATGAGACCCAGTACTTC. It codes for CSAEPGWPDETQYF.

The chain recombines TRBV29-1 with TRBJ1-1, with 7 bases fitting TRBD1. V shed 7 bases, J shed 5 bases, and the junction held 10 bases outside the gene matches. The length of the CDR3 is 13 residues. Germline V gives CDR1 SQVTM, CDR2 ANQGSEA. The CDR3 spells CSALDRVGTEAFF. The DNA of the CDR3 is TGCAGCGCCCTTGACAGGGTAGGAACTGAAGCTTTCTTT.